This T cell receptor (beta chain) was sequenced during a study of blood T cell repertoires in COVID-19. Study at large: Spain, Italy and the United States supplied samples that represented acute and convalescent COVID-19. Nucleic acid was either cDNA or gDNA, and it came from T cells, B-cell-depleted T cells, or PBMCs.

A note on this clone: At the DNA level, this CDR3 is encoded by other sequences in the same sample as well.

The CDR3 length is 11 residues. Trimming stripped 4 bases from V and 8 bases from J, with 9 bases between. CDR1 is SGDLS, CDR2 YYNGEE, per germline. Study processing details: Reference gene primer amplification gave estimated nucleated cell counts. TCRdb's table, derived via immunoSEQ multiplex PCR, lists solely in-frame clones and lacks some. That table furnishes V, J and clone size, whereas the DNA furnished D and trimming. The sample holds approximately 210,000 clones, 70% to 90% seen once. The sequence was collected from a woman in her sixties or seventies with active or convalescent COVID-19. The genes are TRBV9 and TRBJ1-2; D gene unclear. Input material: peripheral blood. Written as DNA, the CDR3 is TGTGCCAGCAGCCTAGGCGGCGGCTACACCTTC. This codes for CASSLGGGYTF.